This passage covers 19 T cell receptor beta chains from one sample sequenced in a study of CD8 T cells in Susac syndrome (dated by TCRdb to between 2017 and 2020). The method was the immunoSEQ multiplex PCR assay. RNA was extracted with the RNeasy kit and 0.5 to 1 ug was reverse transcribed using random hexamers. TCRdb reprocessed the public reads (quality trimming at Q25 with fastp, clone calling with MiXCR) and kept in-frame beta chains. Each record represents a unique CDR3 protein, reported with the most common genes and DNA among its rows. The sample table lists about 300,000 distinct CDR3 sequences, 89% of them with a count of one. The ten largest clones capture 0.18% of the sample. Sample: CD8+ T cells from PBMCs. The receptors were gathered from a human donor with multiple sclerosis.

The CDR3 bases are TGTGCCAGCAGTCACCCTCCGACAGGGACCCCCTGGCACACTGAAGCTTTCTTT. Its protein is CASSHPPTGTPWHTEAFF. The V and J genes are TRBV27 and TRBJ1-1, with 7 positions matching TRBD1. Germline V gene data show CDR1 as MNHEY and CDR2 as SMNVEV (reference sequence). This CDR3 contains 18 residues. The V gene end was trimmed by 5 bases and the J gene end by 3 bases; junction bases not matched to a gene: 18.

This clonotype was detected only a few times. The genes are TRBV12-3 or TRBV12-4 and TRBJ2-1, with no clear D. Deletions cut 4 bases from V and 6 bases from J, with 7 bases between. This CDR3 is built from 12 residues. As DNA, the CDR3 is TGTGCCAGCAGTTCCCTAGGCAATGAGCAGTTCTTC. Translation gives CASSSLGNEQFF.

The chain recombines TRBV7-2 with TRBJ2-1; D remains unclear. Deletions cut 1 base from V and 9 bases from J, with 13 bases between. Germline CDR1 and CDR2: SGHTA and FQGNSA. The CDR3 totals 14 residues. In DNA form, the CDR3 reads TGTGCCAGCAGCTTAGGGCTAGGTTCCCCTGAGCAGTTCTTC. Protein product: CASSLGLGSPEQFF.

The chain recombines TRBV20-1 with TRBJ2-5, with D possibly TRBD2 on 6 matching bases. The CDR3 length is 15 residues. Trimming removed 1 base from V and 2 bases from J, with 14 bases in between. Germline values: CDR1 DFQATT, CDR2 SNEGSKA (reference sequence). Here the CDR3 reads CSARALWGVQETQYF. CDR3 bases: TGCAGTGCTAGAGCACTCTGGGGGGTTCAAGAGACCCAGTACTTC.

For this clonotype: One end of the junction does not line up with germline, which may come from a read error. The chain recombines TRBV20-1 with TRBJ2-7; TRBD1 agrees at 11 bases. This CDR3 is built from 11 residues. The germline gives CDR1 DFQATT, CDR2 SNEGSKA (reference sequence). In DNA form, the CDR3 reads TGCAGTGCTAGACGGGACAGGGGGGATAATTTC. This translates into CSARRDRGDNF.

The CDR3: CSVKSSGSVYEQYF. In DNA, the CDR3 is TGCAGTGTTAAGAGTAGCGGGAGCGTTTACGAGCAGTACTTC. The chain has TRBV20-1 and TRBJ2-7; 9 bases map to TRBD2. Germline lookup yields CDR1 DFQATT and CDR2 SNEGSKA (reference sequence). This CDR3 has 14 residues. With V trimmed by 7 bases and J by 4 bases, 11 bases remained unmatched.

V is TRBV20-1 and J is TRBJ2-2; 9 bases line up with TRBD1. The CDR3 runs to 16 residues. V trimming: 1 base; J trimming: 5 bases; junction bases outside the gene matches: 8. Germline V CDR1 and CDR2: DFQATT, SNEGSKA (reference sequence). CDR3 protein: CSARGGQGPLTGELFF. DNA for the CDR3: TGCAGTGCTAGAGGGGGACAGGGCCCCCTGACCGGGGAGCTGTTTTTT.

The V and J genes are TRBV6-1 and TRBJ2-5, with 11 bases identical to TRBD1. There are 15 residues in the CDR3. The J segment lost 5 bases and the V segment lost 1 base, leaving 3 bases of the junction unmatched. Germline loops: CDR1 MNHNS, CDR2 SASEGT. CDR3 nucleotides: TGTGCCAGCAGTGAAGGGACAGGGGGCCAGGAGACCCAGTACTTC. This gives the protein CASSEGTGGQETQYF.

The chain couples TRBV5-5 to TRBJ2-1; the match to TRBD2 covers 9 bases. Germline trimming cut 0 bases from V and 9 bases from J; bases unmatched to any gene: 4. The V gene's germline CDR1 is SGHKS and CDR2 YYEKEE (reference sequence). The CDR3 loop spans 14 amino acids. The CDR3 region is CASSLVAGAAEQFF. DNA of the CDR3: TGTGCCAGCAGCTTGGTAGCGGGAGCTGCTGAGCAGTTCTTC.

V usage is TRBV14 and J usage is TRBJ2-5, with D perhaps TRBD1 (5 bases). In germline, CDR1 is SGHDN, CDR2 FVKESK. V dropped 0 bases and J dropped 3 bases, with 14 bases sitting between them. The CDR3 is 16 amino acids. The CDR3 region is CASSQDLQGHEETQYF. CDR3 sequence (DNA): TGTGCCAGCAGCCAAGACTTGCAGGGCCATGAAGAGACCCAGTACTTC.

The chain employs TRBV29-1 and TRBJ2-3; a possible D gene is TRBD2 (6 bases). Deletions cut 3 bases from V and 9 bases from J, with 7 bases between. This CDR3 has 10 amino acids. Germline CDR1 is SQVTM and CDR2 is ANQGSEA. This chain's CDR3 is CSVDRGTQYF. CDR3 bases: TGCAGCGTTGATCGGGGGACGCAGTATTTT.

The CDR3 nucleotides are TGTGCCAGCAGCGTAGGTCGGAATCAGCCCCAGCATTTT. This sequence encodes CASSVGRNQPQHF. The V and J genes are TRBV9 and TRBJ1-5; D not certain. With 0 bases removed from V and 4 bases from J, the gap between germline ends came to 5 bases. Germline CDR1 SGDLS, CDR2 YYNGEE. This CDR3 contains 13 residues.

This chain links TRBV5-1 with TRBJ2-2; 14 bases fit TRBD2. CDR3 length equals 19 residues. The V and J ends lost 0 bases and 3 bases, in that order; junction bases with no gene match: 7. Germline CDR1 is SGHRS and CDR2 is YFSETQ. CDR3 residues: CASSLAPPGLAGDTGELFF. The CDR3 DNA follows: TGCGCCAGCAGCTTGGCCCCACCGGGACTAGCGGGAGACACCGGGGAGCTGTTTTTT.

DNA of the CDR3: TGCAGCGTCCTGGACAGTACCTACGAGCAGTACTTC. This sequence encodes CSVLDSTYEQYF. V usage is TRBV29-1 and J usage is TRBJ2-7; TRBD1 is a possible D gene (6 bases). This CDR3 region has 12 residues. V was pared by 6 bases and J by 2 bases, with 11 bases between. The germline CDR1 and CDR2 sequences are SQVTM and ANQGSEA.

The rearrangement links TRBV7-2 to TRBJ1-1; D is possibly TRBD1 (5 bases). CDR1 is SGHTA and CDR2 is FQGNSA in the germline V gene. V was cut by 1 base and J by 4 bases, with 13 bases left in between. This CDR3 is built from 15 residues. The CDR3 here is CASSLGGLGTTEAFF. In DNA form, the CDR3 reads TGTGCCAGCAGCTTAGGGGGTTTAGGGACCACTGAAGCTTTCTTT.

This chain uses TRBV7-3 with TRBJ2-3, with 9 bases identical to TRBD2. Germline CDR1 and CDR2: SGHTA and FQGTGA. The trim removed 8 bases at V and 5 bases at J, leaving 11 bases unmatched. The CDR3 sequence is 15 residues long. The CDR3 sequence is CASSSGIAGVDTQYF. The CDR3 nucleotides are TGTGCCAGCTCTTCGGGGATAGCGGGAGTAGATACGCAGTATTTT.

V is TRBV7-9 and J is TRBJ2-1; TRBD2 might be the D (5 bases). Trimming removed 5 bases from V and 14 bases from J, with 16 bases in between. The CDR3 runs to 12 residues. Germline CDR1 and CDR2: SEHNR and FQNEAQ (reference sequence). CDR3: CASSPIGGIKFF. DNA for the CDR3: TGTGCCAGCAGCCCGATTGGAGGAATTAAGTTCTTC.

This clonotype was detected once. CDR3 bases: TGTGCCAGCAGTGAAGATCCGAATTTGAGGGACAATGAGCAGTTCTTC. It codes for CASSEDPNLRDNEQFF. The chain uses TRBV2 and TRBJ2-1, with D possibly matching TRBD2 (5 bases). The CDR3 runs 16 residues. Trimming removed 1 base at V and 5 bases at J, with 15 bases between. The germline CDR1 and CDR2 sequences are SNHLY and FYNNEI. Complete variable domain (other parts from reference TRBV2 and TRBJ2-1): EPEVTQTPSHQVTQMGQEVILRCVPISNHLYFYWYRQILGQKVEFLVSFYNNEISEKSEIFDDQFSVERPDGSNFTLKIRSTKLEDSAMYFCASSEDPNLRDNEQFFGPGTRLTVL.

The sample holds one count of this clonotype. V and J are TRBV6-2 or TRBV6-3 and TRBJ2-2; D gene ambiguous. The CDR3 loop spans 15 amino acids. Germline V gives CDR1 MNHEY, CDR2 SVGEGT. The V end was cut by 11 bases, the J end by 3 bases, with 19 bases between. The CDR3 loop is CAASPGRWDTGELFF. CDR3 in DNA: TGTGCCGCCTCCCCAGGCCGATGGGACACCGGGGAGCTGTTTTTT.